Listed below are T cell receptor beta chains from one sample, sequenced in a study of blood T cell repertoires in COVID-19. Libraries were prepared by immunoSEQ multiplex PCR; TCRdb keeps only in-frame clonotypes and omits some of them. This repertoire shows around 310,000 clones, roughly nine tenths found once; its top ten account for more than 9%. Sequenced sample: PBMCs or T cells enriched from blood (not recorded which). The receptors shown here come from a woman younger than 45 who had recovered from COVID-19. The CDR3 runs from the conserved cysteine through the conserved F or W. A D gene is named only where the DNA matches it firmly. Clone size appears in some rows only: once, few, many, or a class for an expanded clone.

d_gene: -; abundance: -; v_gene: TRBV7-8; j_gene: TRBJ1-6; CDR3nt: TGTGCCAGCAGCTTAGAGGGGGTGACAACCTATAATTCACCCCTCCACTTT; CDR3aa: CASSLEGVTTYNSPLHF
d_gene: -; abundance: -; v_gene: TRBV5-6; j_gene: TRBJ2-4; CDR3nt: TGTGCCAGCAGCCCCGACATCCGAGACAGCAAAAACATTCAGTACTTC; CDR3aa: CASSPDIRDSKNIQYF
d_gene: TRBD1; abundance: -; v_gene: TRBV6-5; j_gene: TRBJ1-2; CDR3nt: TGTGCCAGCAAACCCACTTCCGGGACAGGGGGCTACACCTTC; CDR3aa: CASKPTSGTGGYTF
d_gene: -; abundance: -; v_gene: TRBV6-2/TRBV6-3; j_gene: TRBJ2-7; CDR3nt: TGTGCCAGCAGTTACGGGGGCTACTACGAGCAGTACTTC; CDR3aa: CASSYGGYYEQYF
d_gene: TRBD2; abundance: -; v_gene: TRBV7-2; j_gene: TRBJ2-7; CDR3nt: TGTGCCAGCAGCTTAGATAAGCGGGAGGGCCGGGAGCAGTACTTC; CDR3aa: CASSLDKREGREQYF
d_gene: TRBD1; abundance: -; v_gene: TRBV5-1; j_gene: TRBJ2-5; CDR3nt: TGCGCCAGCAGCTTGGCCGGACAGGCGGAGACCCAGTACTTC; CDR3aa: CASSLAGQAETQYF
d_gene: TRBD1; abundance: -; v_gene: TRBV27; j_gene: TRBJ1-4; CDR3nt: TGTGCCAGCAGCCCCGGGACAGGGACTAATGAAAAACTGTTTTTT; CDR3aa: CASSPGTGTNEKLFF
d_gene: TRBD1; abundance: -; v_gene: TRBV10-3; j_gene: TRBJ1-1; CDR3nt: TGTGCCATCAGGGGACAGGGTTTCGCTGAAGCTTTCTTT; CDR3aa: CAIRGQGFAEAFF
d_gene: -; abundance: -; v_gene: TRBV5-1; j_gene: TRBJ2-2; CDR3nt: TGCGCCAGCAGAAGGGCAGGGATCCCCGGGGAGCTGTTTTTT; CDR3aa: CASRRAGIPGELFF
d_gene: -; abundance: -; v_gene: TRBV3-1/TRBV3-2; j_gene: TRBJ2-7; CDR3nt: TGTGCCAGCAGCCAAGGGGGGGTGGCCTACGAGCAGTACTTC; CDR3aa: CASSQGGVAYEQYF
d_gene: -; abundance: -; v_gene: TRBV6-5; j_gene: TRBJ1-1; CDR3nt: TGTGCCAGCAGCCCCCCCGGGGGGTATACTGAAGCTTTCTTT; CDR3aa: CASSPPGGYTEAFF
d_gene: TRBD1; abundance: once; v_gene: TRBV3-1/TRBV3-2; j_gene: TRBJ1-5; CDR3nt: TGTGCCAGCAGCCCGACAGGGGAGAGCAATCAGCCCCAGCATTTT; CDR3aa: CASSPTGESNQPQHF
d_gene: TRBD1; abundance: -; v_gene: TRBV10-3; j_gene: TRBJ2-7; CDR3nt: TGTGCCATCAGTGACCGGGACAGAAGCTCCTACGAGCAGTACTTC; CDR3aa: CAISDRDRSSYEQYF
d_gene: TRBD1; abundance: -; v_gene: TRBV12-5; j_gene: TRBJ2-7; CDR3nt: TGTGCTAGTGGTTTAAAAAACGGGACAGATACCTTCTACGAGCAGTACTTC; CDR3aa: CASGLKNGTDTFYEQYF
d_gene: -; abundance: -; v_gene: TRBV28; j_gene: TRBJ1-4; CDR3nt: TGTGCCAGCAGTTTAGGAGGGGATAATGAAAAACTGTTTTTT; CDR3aa: CASSLGGDNEKLFF
d_gene: TRBD2; abundance: once; v_gene: TRBV19; j_gene: TRBJ2-1; CDR3nt: TGTGCCAGTAGTTCCACTCTACCGGGACTAGCAGCCCGGAAGGAGCAGTTCTTC; CDR3aa: CASSSTLPGLAARKEQFF
d_gene: -; abundance: -; v_gene: TRBV6-4; j_gene: TRBJ2-1; CDR3nt: TGTGCCAGCAGAATGGACAGCCACAATGAGCAGTTCTTC; CDR3aa: CASRMDSHNEQFF
d_gene: TRBD2; abundance: -; v_gene: TRBV5-1; j_gene: TRBJ2-1; CDR3nt: TGCGCCAGCAGCCCTGCTAGCGGAGCATACAATGAGCAGTTCTTC; CDR3aa: CASSPASGAYNEQFF
d_gene: TRBD1; abundance: -; v_gene: TRBV10-3; j_gene: TRBJ1-6; CDR3nt: TGTGCCATCCGAACTACAGGGGAATATAATTCACCCCTCCACTTT; CDR3aa: CAIRTTGEYNSPLHF
d_gene: -; abundance: -; v_gene: TRBV7-2; j_gene: TRBJ2-7; CDR3nt: TGTGCCAGCAGCTCAGACTACGAGCAGTACTTC; CDR3aa: CASSSDYEQYF
d_gene: -; abundance: -; v_gene: TRBV5-1; j_gene: TRBJ1-1; CDR3nt: TGCGCCAGCAGCTTGGTAGCGACTGAGAACACTGAAGCTTTCTTT; CDR3aa: CASSLVATENTEAFF
d_gene: TRBD2; abundance: -; v_gene: TRBV4-1; j_gene: TRBJ2-5; CDR3nt: TGCGCCAGCAGCCAAGCGACGGGAGGGTTCGCCGGGCAAGAGACCCAGTACTTC; CDR3aa: CASSQATGGFAGQETQYF
d_gene: -; abundance: once; v_gene: TRBV6-1; j_gene: TRBJ2-7; CDR3nt: TGTGCCAGCAGTGAGTACGGGAGTTATTACGAGCAGTACTTC; CDR3aa: CASSEYGSYYEQYF
d_gene: -; abundance: -; v_gene: TRBV3-1/TRBV3-2; j_gene: TRBJ2-3; CDR3nt: TGTGCCAGCAGCCAAGATCCCCGGGGAGATTCGCAGTATTTT; CDR3aa: CASSQDPRGDSQYF
d_gene: -; abundance: once; v_gene: TRBV21-1; j_gene: TRBJ2-7; CDR3nt: TGTGCCAGCATAAGGACAGTTGAGAGGATCAGACAGAGCTCCTACGAGCAGTACTTC; CDR3aa: CASIRTVERIRQSSYEQYF
d_gene: TRBD2; abundance: -; v_gene: TRBV29-1; j_gene: TRBJ2-5; CDR3nt: TGCAGCGTTGAACCCCACCGGCGGGGGTACGTGGTGCCCCAGTACTTC; CDR3aa: CSVEPHRRGYVVPQYF
d_gene: -; abundance: -; v_gene: TRBV9; j_gene: TRBJ1-2; CDR3nt: TGTGCCAGCAGCGTAATGGACAGAAACTATGGCTACACCTTC; CDR3aa: CASSVMDRNYGYTF
d_gene: TRBD2; abundance: -; v_gene: TRBV9; j_gene: TRBJ2-5; CDR3nt: TGTGCCAGCAGCGCTTCGAGGGTACCGGGACTAGCGGGAGGCCCCCAGGGAACCCAGTACTTC; CDR3aa: CASSASRVPGLAGGPQGTQYF
d_gene: TRBD1; abundance: -; v_gene: TRBV18; j_gene: TRBJ2-1; CDR3nt: TGTGCCAGCTCACCACCCGGGACAGGACCAAATGAGCAGTTCTTC; CDR3aa: CASSPPGTGPNEQFF
d_gene: -; abundance: -; v_gene: TRBV5-5; j_gene: TRBJ1-1; CDR3nt: TGTGCCAGCAGCTTGCCCAGGGTGGGTGAAGCTTTCTTT; CDR3aa: CASSLPRVGEAFF
d_gene: TRBD2; abundance: -; v_gene: TRBV7-9; j_gene: TRBJ2-1; CDR3nt: TGTGCCAGCAGTCTTACTAGCGGGAGGGGCTATGAGCAGTTCTTC; CDR3aa: CASSLTSGRGYEQFF
d_gene: TRBD2; abundance: -; v_gene: TRBV4-2; j_gene: TRBJ2-7; CDR3nt: TGTGCCAGCAGCCAAGATTCGGGAGCGGGAGGGGCCTACGAGCAGTACTTC; CDR3aa: CASSQDSGAGGAYEQYF
d_gene: TRBD1; abundance: -; v_gene: TRBV18; j_gene: TRBJ1-2; CDR3nt: TGTGCCAGCTCACCACCGACCGGTAGGGGGCTGGGTGGCTACACCTTC; CDR3aa: CASSPPTGRGLGGYTF
d_gene: TRBD2; abundance: -; v_gene: TRBV19; j_gene: TRBJ2-1; CDR3nt: TGTGCCAGTAGTCCACCACTGGGACTAGATGCTCTTGAGCAGTTCTTC; CDR3aa: CASSPPLGLDALEQFF
d_gene: TRBD1; abundance: -; v_gene: TRBV6-5; j_gene: TRBJ2-3; CDR3nt: TGTGCCAGCCGTACAGGGGGCGCAGATACGCAGTATTTT; CDR3aa: CASRTGGADTQYF
d_gene: TRBD1; abundance: -; v_gene: TRBV18; j_gene: TRBJ1-3; CDR3nt: TGTGCCAGCTCACCAGGGACAGATTCGTTTGGAAACACCATATATTTT; CDR3aa: CASSPGTDSFGNTIYF
d_gene: -; abundance: -; v_gene: TRBV5-8; j_gene: TRBJ2-3; CDR3nt: TGTGCCAGCAGCTTGGTCGGACAGAGTTGGGACAACACAGATACGCAGTATTTT; CDR3aa: CASSLVGQSWDNTDTQYF
d_gene: -; abundance: -; v_gene: TRBV6-5; j_gene: TRBJ2-7; CDR3nt: TGTGCCAGCTCCTGGAGCGGGCGGCAGTACTTC; CDR3aa: CASSWSGRQYF
d_gene: TRBD2; abundance: -; v_gene: TRBV10-2; j_gene: TRBJ2-5; CDR3nt: TGCGCCAGCTCATCAACTAGCGGGAGGGCGTTGGGAGAGACCCAGTACTTC; CDR3aa: CASSSTSGRALGETQYF
d_gene: TRBD1; abundance: -; v_gene: TRBV6-5; j_gene: TRBJ2-7; CDR3nt: TGTGCCAGCAGTTACTCCCGGACAGGCGACTCCTACGAGCAGTACTTC; CDR3aa: CASSYSRTGDSYEQYF
d_gene: TRBD1; abundance: -; v_gene: TRBV11-2; j_gene: TRBJ2-7; CDR3nt: TGTGCCAGCAGCCAACTTCGGGACAGATCGCCTAAAGAGCAGTACTTC; CDR3aa: CASSQLRDRSPKEQYF
d_gene: -; abundance: -; v_gene: TRBV6-5; j_gene: TRBJ1-1; CDR3nt: TGTGCCAGCAGTTACTCAATTCTCCGGGGCACTGAAGCTTTCTTT; CDR3aa: CASSYSILRGTEAFF
d_gene: -; abundance: -; v_gene: TRBV4-2; j_gene: TRBJ2-1; CDR3nt: TGTGCCAGCAGCCAAGTCGTAGATTACAATGAGCAGTTCTTC; CDR3aa: CASSQVVDYNEQFF
d_gene: TRBD2; abundance: -; v_gene: TRBV19; j_gene: TRBJ2-5; CDR3nt: TGTGCCAGTAGTGCCCCATCCAGCGGGATCCAGACCCAGTACTTC; CDR3aa: CASSAPSSGIQTQYF
d_gene: -; abundance: -; v_gene: TRBV27; j_gene: TRBJ2-7; CDR3nt: TGTGCCAGCAGTTTCCCCAAACAGGGTTTAGTCTACGAGCAGTACTTC; CDR3aa: CASSFPKQGLVYEQYF
d_gene: TRBD2; abundance: -; v_gene: TRBV5-5; j_gene: TRBJ2-1; CDR3nt: TGTGCCAGCAGCTGGGGACTAGCGGGAACCTACAATGAGCAGTTCTTC; CDR3aa: CASSWGLAGTYNEQFF
d_gene: -; abundance: -; v_gene: TRBV28; j_gene: TRBJ2-7; CDR3nt: TGTGCCAGCAGTTTATCAGGGTACTACGAGCAGTACTTC; CDR3aa: CASSLSGYYEQYF
d_gene: -; abundance: -; v_gene: TRBV7-6; j_gene: TRBJ2-1; CDR3nt: TGTGCCAGCAGCTCTGGTGACGGAGCCGATGAGCAGTTCTTC; CDR3aa: CASSSGDGADEQFF
d_gene: -; abundance: once; v_gene: TRBV3-1/TRBV3-2; j_gene: TRBJ1-1; CDR3nt: TGTGCCAGCAGCGCCGGAACGGGGACTGAAGCTTTCTTT; CDR3aa: CASSAGTGTEAFF
d_gene: -; abundance: -; v_gene: TRBV2; j_gene: TRBJ1-4; CDR3nt: TGTGCCAGCAGTTCGGACAGCCAATTTTATGAAAAACTGTTTTTT; CDR3aa: CASSSDSQFYEKLFF
d_gene: TRBD2; abundance: -; v_gene: TRBV5-1; j_gene: TRBJ2-7; CDR3nt: TGCGCCAGCAGCTTGGGACTAGCGGGGGAGCAGTACTTC; CDR3aa: CASSLGLAGEQYF
d_gene: TRBD2; abundance: -; v_gene: TRBV7-6; j_gene: TRBJ2-2; CDR3nt: TGTGCCAGCACACTCACCCCTAGCGGGAGGGACACCGGGGAGCTGTTTTTT; CDR3aa: CASTLTPSGRDTGELFF
d_gene: -; abundance: -; v_gene: TRBV3-1/TRBV3-2; j_gene: TRBJ2-7; CDR3nt: TGTGCCAGCAGCCAAGGAGCTGAAAGCTCCTACGAGCAGTACTTC; CDR3aa: CASSQGAESSYEQYF
d_gene: TRBD1; abundance: -; v_gene: TRBV5-1; j_gene: TRBJ2-3; CDR3nt: TGCGCCAGCAGCTCGTTCCCAAGGGGACAGGTGAATACAGATACGCAGTATTTT; CDR3aa: CASSSFPRGQVNTDTQYF
d_gene: TRBD1; abundance: -; v_gene: TRBV20-1; j_gene: TRBJ1-5; CDR3nt: TGCAGTGCTAGTCGGGACAGACGAGTGGATATGCCCCAGCATTTT; CDR3aa: CSASRDRRVDMPQHF
d_gene: TRBD2; abundance: -; v_gene: TRBV5-4; j_gene: TRBJ2-3; CDR3nt: TGTGCCAGCAGCTTGGGGACTAGCGGGAGCACAGATACGCAGTATTTT; CDR3aa: CASSLGTSGSTDTQYF
d_gene: TRBD2; abundance: -; v_gene: TRBV30; j_gene: TRBJ2-3; CDR3nt: TGTGCCTCGAGGGCGGGAGGCCCCTGGGATACGCAGTATTTT; CDR3aa: CASRAGGPWDTQYF
d_gene: -; abundance: -; v_gene: TRBV4-2; j_gene: TRBJ2-5; CDR3nt: TGTGCCAGCAGCCAATCGGCGGTCCCGACGGAGACCCAGTACTTC; CDR3aa: CASSQSAVPTETQYF
d_gene: -; abundance: -; v_gene: TRBV5-4; j_gene: TRBJ1-3; CDR3nt: TGTGCCAGCAGCTTGGGAGGGTACAGTGGAAACACCATATATTTT; CDR3aa: CASSLGGYSGNTIYF